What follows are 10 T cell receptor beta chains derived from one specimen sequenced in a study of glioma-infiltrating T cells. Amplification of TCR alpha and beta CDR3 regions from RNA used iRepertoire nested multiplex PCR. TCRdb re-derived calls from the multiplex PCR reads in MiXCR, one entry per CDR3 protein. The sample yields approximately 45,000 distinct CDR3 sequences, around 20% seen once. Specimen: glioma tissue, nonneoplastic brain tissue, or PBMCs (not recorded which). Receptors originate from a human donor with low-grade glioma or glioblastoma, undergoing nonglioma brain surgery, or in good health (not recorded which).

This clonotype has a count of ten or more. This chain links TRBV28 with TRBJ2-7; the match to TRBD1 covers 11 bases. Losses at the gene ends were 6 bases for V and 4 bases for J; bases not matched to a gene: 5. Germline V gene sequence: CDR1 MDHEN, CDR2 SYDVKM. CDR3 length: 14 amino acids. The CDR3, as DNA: TGTGCCAGCAGGACTGGGACAGGGGGGTACGAGCAGTACTTC. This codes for CASRTGTGGYEQYF. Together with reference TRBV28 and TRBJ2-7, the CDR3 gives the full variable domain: DVKVTQSSRYLVKRTGEKVFLECVQDMDHENMFWYRQDPGLGLRLIYFSYDVKMKEKGDIPEGYSVSREKKERFSLILESASTNQTSMYLCASRTGTGGYEQYFGPGTRLTVT.

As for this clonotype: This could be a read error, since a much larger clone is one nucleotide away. The CDR3 region is CARNDDYGYTF. For the CDR3, the DNA is TGTGCCAGAAACGACGACTATGGCTACACCTTC. The rearrangement uses TRBV2 and TRBJ1-2; D unresolved. With 9 bases removed from V and 3 bases from J, the gap between germline ends came to 8 bases. The CDR3 is 11 residues long. Germline lookup yields CDR1 SNHLY and CDR2 FYNNEI.

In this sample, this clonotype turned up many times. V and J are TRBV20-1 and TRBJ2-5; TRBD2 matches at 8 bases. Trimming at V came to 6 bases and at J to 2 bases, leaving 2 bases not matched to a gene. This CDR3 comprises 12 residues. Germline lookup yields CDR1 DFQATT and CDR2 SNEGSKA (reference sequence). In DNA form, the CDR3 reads TGCAGTGCCGTAGCGGGGCAAGAGACCCAGTACTTC. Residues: CSAVAGQETQYF.

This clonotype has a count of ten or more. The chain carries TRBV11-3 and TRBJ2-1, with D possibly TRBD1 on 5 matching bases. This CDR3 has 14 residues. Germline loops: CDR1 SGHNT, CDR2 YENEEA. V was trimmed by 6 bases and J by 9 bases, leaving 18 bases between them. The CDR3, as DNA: TGTGCCAGCAGAAAAGAGCTAGGGGTCGGTGAGCAGTTCTTC. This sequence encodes CASRKELGVGEQFF.

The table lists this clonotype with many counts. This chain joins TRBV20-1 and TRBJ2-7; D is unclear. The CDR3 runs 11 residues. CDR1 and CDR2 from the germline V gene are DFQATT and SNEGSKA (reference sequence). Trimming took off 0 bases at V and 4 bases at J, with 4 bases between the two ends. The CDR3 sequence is CSARDPYEQYF. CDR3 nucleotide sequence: TGCAGTGCTAGAGATCCTTACGAGCAGTACTTC.

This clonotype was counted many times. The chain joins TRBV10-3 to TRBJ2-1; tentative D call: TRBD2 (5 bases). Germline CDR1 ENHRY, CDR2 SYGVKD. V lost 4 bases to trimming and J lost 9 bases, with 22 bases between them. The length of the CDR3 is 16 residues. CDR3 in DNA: TGTGCCATCAGTGGAGGCCGCGGGCCAGCATCCAGTGAGCAGTTCTTC. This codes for CAISGGRGPASSEQFF.

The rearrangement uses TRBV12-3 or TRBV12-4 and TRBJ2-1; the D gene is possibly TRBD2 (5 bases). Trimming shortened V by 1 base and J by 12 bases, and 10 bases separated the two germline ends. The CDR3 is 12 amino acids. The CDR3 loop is CASSLGGPRQFF. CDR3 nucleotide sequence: TGTGCCAGCAGTTTAGGCGGGCCCCGGCAGTTCTTC.

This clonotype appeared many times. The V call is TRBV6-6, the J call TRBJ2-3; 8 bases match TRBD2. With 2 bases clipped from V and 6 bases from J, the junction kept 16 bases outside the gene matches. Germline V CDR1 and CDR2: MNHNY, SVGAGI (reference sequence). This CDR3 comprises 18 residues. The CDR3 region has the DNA TGTGCCAGCAGTTACCTCCGATCCTTCGGGGGGGCCGTGGATACGCAGTATTTT. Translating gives CASSYLRSFGGAVDTQYF.

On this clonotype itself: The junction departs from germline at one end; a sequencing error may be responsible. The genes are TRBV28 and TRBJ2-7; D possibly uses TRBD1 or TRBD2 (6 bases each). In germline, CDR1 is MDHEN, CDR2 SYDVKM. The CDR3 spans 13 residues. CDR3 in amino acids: CASTMGGAYERYF. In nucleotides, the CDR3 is TGTGCCAGCACTATGGGGGGCGCTTACGAGCGGTACTTC. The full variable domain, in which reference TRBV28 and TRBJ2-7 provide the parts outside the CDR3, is DVKVTQSSRYLVKRTGEKVFLECVQDMDHENMFWYRQDPGLGLRLIYFSYDVKMKEKGDIPEGYSVSREKKERFSLILESASTNQTSMYLCASTMGGAYERYFGPGTRLTVT.

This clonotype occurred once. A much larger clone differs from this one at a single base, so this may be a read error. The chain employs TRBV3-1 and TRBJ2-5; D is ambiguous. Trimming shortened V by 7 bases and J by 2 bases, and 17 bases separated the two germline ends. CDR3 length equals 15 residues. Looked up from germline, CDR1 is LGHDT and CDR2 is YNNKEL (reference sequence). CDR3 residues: CASIEPASRQETQYF. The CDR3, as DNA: TGTGCCAGCATCGAACCGGCCAGCCGTCAAGAGACCCAGTACTTC.